These 11 T cell receptor beta chains were sequenced from one sample in a study of cytomegalovirus exposure and HLA in healthy donors. Clones were sequenced by immunoSEQ multiplex PCR, and TCRdb holds only the in-frame ones, with some missing. The sample has about 100,000 clones; approximately 94% are singletons. Sequences were obtained from PBMCs. These TCRs come from a woman between 18 and 30 years old in good health and CMV-seronegative.

In the case of this clone: Distinct nucleotide sequences in the sample also encode this CDR3. The V gene is TRBV19, the J gene TRBJ1-5; perhaps TRBD1 as D (6 bases). The CDR3 spans 14 residues. The V end lost 2 bases, the J end lost 4 bases, and 9 bases lay between the germline ends. CDR1 LNHDA and CDR2 SQIVND come from the germline V gene (reference sequence). In DNA form, the CDR3 reads TGTGCCAGTAGTATACGGGACACTAATCAGCCCCAGCATTTT. Translation gives CASSIRDTNQPQHF.

The V gene is TRBV4-2, the J gene TRBJ2-2; 9 nucleotides agree with TRBD2. The CDR3 spans 19 residues. V gave up 0 bases and J gave up 1 base; unmatched junction bases: 9. Germline lookup yields CDR1 LGHNA and CDR2 YNFKEQ. The CDR3 sequence: CASSQDQKRGAENTGELFF. The CDR3 DNA reads TGTGCCAGCAGCCAAGATCAGAAGCGGGGGGCCGAGAACACCGGGGAGCTGTTTTTT.

The chain carries TRBV5-1 and TRBJ1-2; 8 bases are a match to TRBD1. Germline V CDR1 and CDR2: SGHRS, YFSETQ. This CDR3 region has 13 residues. V lost 7 bases and J lost 5; bases outside the gene matches: 7. The CDR3 here is CASRTGRDYGYTF. Here the CDR3 DNA reads TGCGCCAGCCGGACAGGGAGAGATTATGGCTACACCTTC.

V is TRBV27 and J is TRBJ1-1; D is possibly TRBD1 (5 bases). This CDR3 is 14 amino acids long. V shed 0 bases and J shed 3 bases, with 8 bases lying between them. Germline CDR1 MNHEY, CDR2 SMNVEV (reference sequence). CDR3 nucleotides: TGTGCCAGCAGTTTATCGGCAGGGTACACTGAAGCTTTCTTT. Protein product: CASSLSAGYTEAFF.

Here the CDR3 DNA reads TGTGCCAGCACGCGGGACCTCCGAGGTACGCAGTATTTT. It codes for CASTRDLRGTQYF. The J gene is TRBJ2-3, the V gene TRBV6-1; a possible D gene is TRBD2 (6 bases). Germline CDR1 is MNHNS and CDR2 is SASEGT. This CDR3 has 13 residues. Trimming cost V 7 bases and J 8 bases, with 16 bases left between them.

The J gene is TRBJ2-5, the V gene TRBV9, with TRBD1 identical over 7 bases. The junction had 10 bases not matched to a gene; V was cut back by 0 bases and J by 2 bases. This CDR3 has 17 amino acids. Germline CDR1 SGDLS, CDR2 YYNGEE. The CDR3 DNA is TGTGCCAGCAGCGTAGTATTACGAGGGGGCGAACAAGAGACCCAGTACTTC. It translates to CASSVVLRGGEQETQYF. The full variable domain, with the rest looked up from reference TRBV9 and TRBJ2-5, is DSGVTQTPKHLITATGQRVTLRCSPRSGDLSVYWYQQSLDQGLQFLIQYYNGEERAKGNILERFSAQQFPDLHSELNLSSLELGDSALYFCASSVVLRGGEQETQYFGPGTRLLVL.

CDR3 amino acids: CASSLYEKGYQETQYF. For the CDR3, the DNA is TGTGCCAGCAGCTTATATGAGAAGGGGTACCAAGAGACCCAGTACTTC. J is TRBJ2-5 and V is TRBV5-4, with a tentative D call TRBD1 (5 bases). Germline V gene data show CDR1 as SGHNT and CDR2 as YYREEE (reference sequence). The CDR3 length is 16 residues. The V end was cut by 2 bases, the J end by 0 bases, with 14 bases between.

This chain uses TRBV7-8 with TRBJ2-1, with D tentatively TRBD1 (6 bases). Germline values: CDR1 SGHVS, CDR2 FQNEAQ. This CDR3 has 15 amino acids. V was clipped by 3 bases and J by 0 bases, with 9 bases between them. CDR3 DNA sequence: TGTGCCAGCAGCTTTGGGACACCCTCCTACAATGAGCAGTTCTTC. Translating it yields CASSFGTPSYNEQFF.

This chain connects TRBV18 to TRBJ2-1; TRBD1 is a possible D gene (6 bases). Germline values: CDR1 KGHSH, CDR2 LQKENI. Trimming took off 3 bases at V and 3 bases at J, with 9 bases between the two ends. There are 14 residues in the CDR3. The CDR3 coding sequence is TGTGCCAGCTCACCGACAGGAGTCTACAATGAGCAGTTCTTC. Translated, it gives CASSPTGVYNEQFF.

The chain is built from TRBV28 and TRBJ1-4; D gene ambiguous. In germline, CDR1 is MDHEN, CDR2 SYDVKM. V was trimmed by 5 bases and J by 0 bases, leaving 16 bases between them. This CDR3 has 17 residues. The CDR3 loop is CASSIEFTEATNEKLFF. The DNA of the CDR3 is TGTGCCAGCAGTATTGAGTTTACGGAGGCAACTAATGAAAAACTGTTTTTT.

This clone was seen once. This chain connects TRBV5-1 to TRBJ2-7, with D possibly matching TRBD1 (5 bases). Germline loops: CDR1 SGHRS, CDR2 YFSETQ. This CDR3 comprises 16 residues. V lost 4 bases to trimming and J lost 0 bases, with 17 bases between them. The CDR3 here is CASSLEEQGFSYEQYF. DNA for the CDR3: TGCGCCAGCAGCCTGGAAGAGCAGGGATTCTCCTACGAGCAGTACTTC. The entire variable domain, with the rest obtained from reference TRBV5-1 and TRBJ2-7, is as follows: KAGVTQTPRYLIKTRGQQVTLSCSPISGHRSVSWYQQTPGQGLQFLFEYFSETQRNKGNFPGRFSGRQFSNSRSEMNVSTLELGDSALYLCASSLEEQGFSYEQYFGPGTRLTVT.